This T cell receptor (beta chain) was identified during a study of blood T cell repertoires in COVID-19. Trimming took 4 bases from V and 1 from J; bases not matched to a gene: 5. The germline V gene encodes CDR1 SGHRS and CDR2 YFSETQ. There are 16 residues in the CDR3. Cohorts were based on clinical histories the participants reported. Method: immunoSEQ multiplex PCR; TCRdb's copy keeps in-frame clones and lacks some. This table has 220,000 or so clones, around 83% appearing once. Sequencing was carried out using PBMCs or T cells enriched from blood (not recorded which). This TCR came from a woman aged 40 to 50 with acute COVID-19. The chain carries TRBV5-1 and TRBJ2-3; 11 nucleotides agree with TRBD2. In DNA form, the CDR3 reads TGCGCCAGCAGCCCAACGGGACTAGCGGGCACAGATACGCAGTATTTT. It is translated as CASSPTGLAGTDTQYF. Based on the CDR3 plus reference TRBV5-1 and TRBJ2-3, the full variable domain is KAGVTQTPRYLIKTRGQQVTLSCSPISGHRSVSWYQQTPGQGLQFLFEYFSETQRNKGNFPGRFSGRQFSNSRSEMNVSTLELGDSALYLCASSPTGLAGTDTQYFGPGTRLTVL.